The 5 T cell receptor beta chains in this list originate from one sample, sequenced in a study of shared clonotypes between healthy human individuals. The repertoire was sequenced with immunoSEQ multiplex PCR; TCRdb's copy has only in-frame clones and lacks some. The table has around 720,000 clones, around 73% seen once. Sequencing was performed on memory CD4+ T cells sorted from blood. The subset: CD45RA-negative fraction. Every receptor here comes from a woman between 25 and 40 years old in good health.

This chain links TRBV5-1 with TRBJ2-2, with D perhaps TRBD1 or TRBD2 (5 bases each). The germline gives CDR1 SGHRS, CDR2 YFSETQ. V lost 3 bases and J lost 8, with 14 bases in between. The CDR3 length is 14 residues. The CDR3 DNA follows: TGCGCCAGCAGCTGGAGTGGGGGAGCTGGGGAGCTGTTTTTT. Translated: CASSWSGGAGELFF.

The chain links TRBV27 to TRBJ1-2; 7 nucleotides match TRBD1. The CDR3 spans 15 residues. CDR1 and CDR2 (germline): MNHEY, SMNVEV (reference sequence). With V trimmed by 6 bases and J by 0 bases, 7 bases remained unmatched. CDR3 loop: CASRTGARANYGYTF. The CDR3 coding sequence is TGTGCCAGCAGAACAGGGGCTAGGGCTAACTATGGCTACACCTTC.

Notes on this clone: Other DNA sequences within the sample encode an identical CDR3. The chain carries TRBV28 and TRBJ1-4; D uncertain. The CDR3 has 13 amino acids. From germline, CDR1 is MDHEN and CDR2 SYDVKM. V lost 2 bases, J lost 8 bases, and 9 bases lay in between. CDR3 in DNA: TGTGCCAGCAGTTTAACCGGGCGGGAAAAACTGTTTTTT. It translates to CASSLTGREKLFF.

The chain combines TRBV2 with TRBJ1-2, with a weak D call TRBD1 (6 bases). Germline V lookup: CDR1 SNHLY, CDR2 FYNNEI. This CDR3 contains 14 residues. Deletions cut 6 bases from V and 0 bases from J, with 11 bases between. The CDR3 spells CASSHGTSNYGYTF. CDR3 nucleotide sequence: TGTGCCAGCAGCCACGGGACATCTAACTATGGCTACACCTTC.

This clone was counted a few times. The genes are TRBV19 and TRBJ1-3; no definite D call. The V gene lost 7 bases and the J gene lost 0 bases, with 13 bases spanning the gap. Germline CDR1 is LNHDA and CDR2 is SQIVND (reference sequence). CDR3 length: 15 amino acids. CDR3: CASISQDGSGNTIYF. In nucleotides, the CDR3 is TGTGCCAGTATCAGTCAGGACGGCTCTGGAAACACCATATATTTT.